This is a list of T cell receptor beta chains from one sample in a study of somatic mutations in cytotoxic T cells in rheumatoid arthritis. Using immunoSEQ multiplex PCR, the repertoire was profiled, and TCRdb retains in-frame clones only, with some absent. Of approximately 20,000 clones in the sample, about 80% were seen once. Sequencing used CD8+ T cells sorted from blood. These receptor sequences come from an adult with rheumatoid arthritis. The CDR3 runs from the conserved cysteine through the conserved F or W. The D gene is left open where the match is weak. Rows give clone size only sometimes, using once, few, many, or a class for an expanded clone.

clone size: NA; V gene: TRBV7-6; D gene: NA; CDR3 protein: CASSLSSGGEKLFF
clone size: NA; V gene: TRBV14; D gene: TRBD1; CDR3 protein: CASSQGTGSGNTIYF
clone size: NA; V gene: TRBV18; D gene: NA; CDR3 protein: CASSPPSQAGLGYTF
clone size: NA; V gene: TRBV13; D gene: NA; CDR3 protein: CASSFYGSEKLFF
clone size: NA; V gene: TRBV4-2; D gene: NA; CDR3 protein: CASSQAFGDEKLFF
clone size: NA; V gene: TRBV5-1; D gene: NA; CDR3 protein: CASSLGHLNTEAFF
clone size: NA; V gene: TRBV5-6; D gene: NA; CDR3 protein: CASSTGVASYEQYF
clone size: few; V gene: TRBV4-1; D gene: NA; CDR3 protein: CASSLSQTANSPLHF
clone size: NA; V gene: TRBV7-9; D gene: TRBD2; CDR3 protein: CASSLARTSQDTQYF
clone size: NA; V gene: TRBV20-1; D gene: NA; CDR3 protein: CSHDSSYEQYF
clone size: few; V gene: TRBV4-1; D gene: TRBD1; CDR3 protein: CASSPGTGGGTEAFF
clone size: NA; V gene: TRBV10-3; D gene: TRBD2; CDR3 protein: CAISDKRGGQEQYF
clone size: NA; V gene: TRBV29-1; D gene: NA; CDR3 protein: CSVEFVAALTYQETQYF
clone size: NA; V gene: TRBV11-2; D gene: TRBD2; CDR3 protein: CASSFSRGVYYEQYF
clone size: NA; V gene: TRBV7-9; D gene: NA; CDR3 protein: CASSYATAIHEQYF
clone size: NA; V gene: TRBV27; D gene: NA; CDR3 protein: CASTFSGANVLTF
clone size: NA; V gene: TRBV20-1; D gene: NA; CDR3 protein: CSATTGYEQYF
clone size: NA; V gene: TRBV19; D gene: TRBD2; CDR3 protein: CATGEGSSSYEQYF
clone size: NA; V gene: TRBV7-7; D gene: TRBD2; CDR3 protein: CASSLIAGPGGAYNEQFF
clone size: NA; V gene: TRBV6-5; D gene: NA; CDR3 protein: CASSYGPQHNSPLHF
clone size: NA; V gene: TRBV30; D gene: NA; CDR3 protein: CAWSSAGQPQHF
clone size: NA; V gene: TRBV6-5; D gene: TRBD2; CDR3 protein: CASSYQWTSGSNEQFF
clone size: medium-sized; V gene: TRBV27; D gene: TRBD1; CDR3 protein: CASSPGQGYNSPLHF
clone size: few; V gene: TRBV11-2; D gene: TRBD1; CDR3 protein: CASSPSTGQGIYEQYF
clone size: NA; V gene: TRBV15; D gene: NA; CDR3 protein: CATRSDRWRTEAFF
clone size: NA; V gene: TRBV16; D gene: NA; CDR3 protein: CASSQVVGLGEDTEAFF
clone size: few; V gene: TRBV7-9; D gene: NA; CDR3 protein: CASSLDGGSNPYEQYF
clone size: NA; V gene: TRBV28; D gene: NA; CDR3 protein: CASSFSVTGLETQYF
clone size: NA; V gene: TRBV28; D gene: TRBD1; CDR3 protein: CASSLMGTGASNEKLFF
clone size: NA; V gene: TRBV4-1; D gene: TRBD1; CDR3 protein: CASSQEQGIVYGYTF
clone size: NA; V gene: TRBV30; D gene: NA; CDR3 protein: CAWSPGRVGYGYTF
clone size: NA; V gene: TRBV28; D gene: NA; CDR3 protein: CASSFSHPNEKLFF
clone size: NA; V gene: TRBV28; D gene: TRBD1; CDR3 protein: CASSPYGTAAQETQYF
clone size: NA; V gene: TRBV6-5; D gene: TRBD2; CDR3 protein: CASRHPGLRNNEQFF
clone size: NA; V gene: TRBV15; D gene: NA; CDR3 protein: CATSRERSGEGEKLFF
clone size: once; V gene: TRBV2; D gene: NA; CDR3 protein: CASSVSRTTNTGELFF
clone size: NA; V gene: TRBV27; D gene: NA; CDR3 protein: CASSLRRYQETQYF
clone size: few; V gene: TRBV5-4; D gene: NA; CDR3 protein: CASAAGTEAFF
clone size: NA; V gene: TRBV27; D gene: NA; CDR3 protein: CASSLPDNEQFF
clone size: NA; V gene: TRBV27; D gene: NA; CDR3 protein: CASSLGKWATEAFF
clone size: few; V gene: TRBV27; D gene: NA; CDR3 protein: CASSPQGSGQPQHF
clone size: once; V gene: TRBV9; D gene: NA; CDR3 protein: CASSVDRGSYNSPLHF
clone size: NA; V gene: TRBV14; D gene: NA; CDR3 protein: CASSQDPTDTQYF
clone size: NA; V gene: TRBV19; D gene: NA; CDR3 protein: CASSPAFPSGGDGYTF
clone size: NA; V gene: TRBV5-6; D gene: TRBD2; CDR3 protein: CASSLGLGGGLYNEQFF
clone size: NA; V gene: TRBV14; D gene: NA; CDR3 protein: CASSPHQDGEYF
clone size: NA; V gene: TRBV27; D gene: NA; CDR3 protein: CASSFNGDRPYEQYF
clone size: NA; V gene: TRBV7-9; D gene: NA; CDR3 protein: CASSPTPDTQYF